This TCR beta chain was sequenced in a study of vaccination and CD4 T cells after COVID-19. The time point: late sampling 161 to 241 days after vaccination in three convalescent patients. Treatment defined: roughly 11-day PBMC culture with coronavirus spike peptide pools or control peptides (ViraFEST assay). Regarding this clonotype: The antigen is not known.

The Oncomine TCR Beta short-read assay generated sequence data from the DNA of cultured CD4+ T cells. TCRdb re-called the PCR reads through MiXCR, storing one row per CDR3 protein. The sample lists 16,000 or so distinct CDR3 sequences; about 45% were seen once. Sample: CD4+ T cells from blood, cultured in vitro, taken about 7 months after SARS-CoV-2 vaccination. This receptor was obtained from a human donor who had recovered from COVID-19.

CDR3 residues: CASSVLGDSKKETQYF. CDR3 coding DNA: TGTGCCAGCAGTGTCTTAGGGGACAGCAAAAAAGAGACCCAGTACTTC. The V gene is TRBV6-4, the J gene TRBJ2-5; 7 bases agree with TRBD1. This CDR3 region has 16 residues. Germline V gives CDR1 MRHNA, CDR2 SNTAGT. V lost 4 bases to trimming and J lost 3 bases; unmatched junction nucleotides: 11.